The 10 T cell receptor beta chains given below trace back to one sample, sequenced in a study of control samples from healthy donors and cancer patients. Profiled with immunoSEQ multiplex PCR; TCRdb holds only in-frame clones, not every one. The data hold 150,000 to 180,000 clones, with 93% observed a single time. Sequencing was performed on blood. The source is a man aged 45 to 65 in good health.

The V gene is TRBV5-1, the J gene TRBJ2-7, with D perhaps assigned TRBD1 or TRBD2 (5 bases each). Germline-derived CDR1 and CDR2 are SGHRS and YFSETQ. Trimming took off 2 bases at V and 6 bases at J, with 15 bases between the two ends. CDR3 size: 14 residues. The CDR3 DNA reads TGCGCCAGCAGCTTACCCGGGACCCGACCCGAGCAGTACTTC. It yields the protein CASSLPGTRPEQYF.

The chain combines TRBV3-1 (or the pseudogene TRBV3-2) with TRBJ1-1, with no clear D. The CDR3 sequence is 13 residues long. V was shortened by 2 bases and J by 0 bases, with 4 bases between the two germline ends. CDR1 and CDR2 (germline): LGHDT, YNNKEL (reference sequence). In nucleotides, the CDR3 is TGTGCCAGCAGCCAATGGGTGAACACTGAAGCTTTCTTT. Amino acid sequence: CASSQWVNTEAFF.

The rearrangement joins TRBV2 to TRBJ2-7; 7 bases align to TRBD2. CDR1 SNHLY and CDR2 FYNNEI come from the germline V gene. The CDR3 has 13 residues. With V trimmed by 7 bases and J by 4 bases, 7 bases remained unmatched. CDR3 residues: CASTGGSSYEQYF. For the CDR3, the DNA is TGTGCCAGCACGGGCGGGAGCTCGTACGAGCAGTACTTC.

This clone has just one count. The chain carries TRBV7-9 and TRBJ1-1; tentative D call: TRBD1 (5 bases). The V and J ends lost 4 bases and 8 bases respectively, with 17 bases between them. CDR3 length: 14 residues. CDR1 and CDR2 (germline): SEHNR, FQNEAQ (reference sequence). CDR3 sequence (DNA): TGTGCCAGCAGCTCGGGACCGACGAAAGGAGAAGCTTTCTTT. Translation gives CASSSGPTKGEAFF.

The CDR3 region is CASSDVSTGGYNQPQHF. For the CDR3, the DNA is TGCGCCAGCAGTGACGTCTCGACAGGCGGCTACAATCAGCCCCAGCATTTT. This chain links TRBV10-1 with TRBJ1-5; TRBD1 is a possible D gene (6 bases). Germline assignment: CDR1 WNHNN and CDR2 SYGVQD (reference sequence). The CDR3 loop spans 17 amino acids. The germline V and J ends were trimmed by 3 bases and 3 bases, with 18 bases remaining between them.

V gene TRBV19 combines with J gene TRBJ1-4; D may be TRBD1 (5 bases). V was trimmed by 5 bases and J by 7 bases, leaving 11 bases between them. Germline CDR1 is LNHDA and CDR2 is SQIVND (reference sequence). The CDR3 consists of 13 residues. The CDR3 coding sequence is TGTGCCAGTAGTGACGCGGGGCGTGAAAAACTGTTTTTT. Residues: CASSDAGREKLFF.

V usage is TRBV5-5 and J usage is TRBJ2-1; the D gene is possibly TRBD2 (5 bases). Trimming cost V 7 bases and J 0 bases, with 14 bases left between them. There are 15 residues in the CDR3. Germline lookup yields CDR1 SGHKS and CDR2 YYEKEE (reference sequence). The CDR3 nucleotides are TGTGCCAGCGGACTCCGACGGGGCTCCTACAATGAGCAGTTCTTC. Amino acid sequence: CASGLRRGSYNEQFF.

This clone appeared a few times. The V call is TRBV4-2, the J call TRBJ1-6; TRBD1 matches at 10 bases. Germline loops: CDR1 LGHNA, CDR2 YNFKEQ. The length of the CDR3 is 15 residues. Trimming cost V 6 bases and J 8 bases; bases outside gene matches: 7. Here the CDR3 DNA reads TGTGCCAGCAGAGAAAAGGGGACAGGGGATTCACCCCTCCACTTT. The encoded protein is CASREKGTGDSPLHF.

The DNA of the CDR3 is TGTGCCAGCAGCCAACTATCTGGTGGCCCCGGGGAGCTGTTTTTT. Translated: CASSQLSGGPGELFF. This chain uses TRBV3-1 (or the pseudogene TRBV3-2) with TRBJ2-2, with D uncertain. Trimming took off 2 bases at V and 6 bases at J, with 13 bases between the two ends. The CDR3 sequence is 15 residues long. In germline, CDR1 is LGHDT, CDR2 YNNKEL (reference sequence).

The sample holds one count of this clone. The V call is TRBV11-2, the J call TRBJ2-1; tentatively, D is TRBD1 (6 bases). Trimming took off 2 bases at V and 1 base at J, with 12 bases between the two ends. CDR1 SGHAT and CDR2 FQNNGV come from the germline V gene. This CDR3 is built from 16 residues. The CDR3, as DNA: TGTGCCAGCAGCTTAATTACAGGGCGGTCCTACAATGAGCAGTTCTTC. Its translation: CASSLITGRSYNEQFF.